The 30 T cell receptor beta chains given below trace back to one sample, sequenced in a study of regulatory T cells in long-lasting Graves disease (dated by TCRdb to about 2021). What this sample's time point label stands for: newly diagnosed GD, antithyroid drugs for less than 3 months. For both TCR sequencing and RNA sequencing, RNA was extracted from PBMCs using TRIzol. Receptor libraries were prepared by multiplex PCR. TCRdb records Illumina HiSeq 4000 as the sequencer. To build TCR beta libraries, CDR3 regions were amplified by Arm-PCR using iRepertoire HTBI primers. TCRdb reanalyzed the raw reads on its own, using fastp at Q25 for trimming and MiXCR for clone calling, and kept in-frame beta chains. Duplicate CDR3 protein sequences are folded into a single record with the most common DNA and genes. The sample yields about 560,000 distinct CDR3 sequences; about 16% were counted once. 12% of the sample is held by the ten biggest clonotypes.

This sample also appeared in a second study, on T cells in Graves' hyperthyroidism and ophthalmopathy.

The specimen comprised peripheral blood mononuclear cells (PBMCs), sampled at new diagnosis, from a patient treated with antithyroid drugs. The receptor set was obtained from a man younger than 35 with Graves disease. Donor details come from another sample of the same person, matched by shared clones.

On this clonotype: The junction does not match germline at one end; this may be a read error. The rearrangement joins TRBV7-9 to TRBJ2-5; 10 bases align to TRBD2. The germline CDR1 and CDR2 sequences are SEHNR and FQNEAQ (reference sequence). The CDR3 totals 15 residues. The CDR3 sequence is CAGDVGLAITETEYF. For the CDR3, the DNA is TGTGCCGGGGATGTGGGACTAGCGATTACAGAGACCGAGTACTTC.

The V and J genes are TRBV9 and TRBJ1-3; a weak D match, TRBD1 (5 bases). Germline CDR1 and CDR2: SGDLS and YYNGEE. The CDR3 is made up of 17 amino acids. The germline V and J ends were trimmed by 3 bases and 0 bases, with 16 bases remaining between them. The CDR3 loop is CASSGFRDGNSGNTIYF. The DNA for the CDR3 is TGTGCCAGCAGCGGATTTCGGGACGGGAACTCTGGAAACACCATATATTTT.

This clonotype was observed many times. The chain combines TRBV28 with TRBJ2-1; 12 bases line up with TRBD2. In germline, CDR1 is MDHEN, CDR2 SYDVKM. This CDR3 comprises 19 residues. Unmatched junction bases numbered 20, after V lost 5 bases and J lost 9 bases. This CDR3 reads CASSPLMSRLAGDRGEQFF. DNA for the CDR3: TGTGCCAGCAGTCCCCTTATGTCCCGACTAGCGGGAGATCGTGGTGAGCAGTTCTTC.

This clonotype was seen at least ten times. The J gene is TRBJ2-5, the V gene TRBV7-8, with TRBD1 matching over 7 bases. The germline CDR1 and CDR2 sequences are SGHVS and FQNEAQ. The CDR3 is 16 residues long. With 4 bases clipped from V and 4 bases from J, the junction kept 12 bases outside the gene matches. The CDR3 reads CASSSRPTGSGETQYF. The CDR3 DNA reads TGTGCCAGCAGCTCCAGACCGACAGGGTCGGGAGAGACCCAGTACTTC.

The sample holds many counts of this clonotype. The chain carries TRBV27 and TRBJ2-1; D unresolved. The V gene lost 6 bases and the J gene lost 6 bases, with 9 bases spanning the gap. Germline loops: CDR1 MNHEY, CDR2 SMNVEV (reference sequence). The CDR3 contains 12 residues. The CDR3 sequence is CASSDRVNEQFF. CDR3 DNA sequence: TGTGCCAGCAGCGACCGTGTCAATGAGCAGTTCTTC.

A word on this clonotype: One end of the junction is discordant with germline, which a read error may explain. The V gene is TRBV20-1, the J gene TRBJ2-3; 11 bases are shared with TRBD2. This CDR3 is built from 15 residues. Germline lookup yields CDR1 DFQATT and CDR2 SNEGSKA (reference sequence). CDR3 in DNA: TGCATTGCTAGAGTACTAGCGGGAGATCTACCTACGCAGTATTTT. Residues: CIARVLAGDLPTQYF.

There are many counts of this clonotype. Its ends do not fully match the called genes, so a read error is possible. This chain joins TRBV6-6 and TRBJ2-7, with unresolved D. Germline V lookup: CDR1 MNHNY, CDR2 SVGAGI (reference sequence). The CDR3 loop spans 13 amino acids. The CDR3, as DNA: TGTGCCAGCAGTTACTCGGACGGATACGGGCAGTACTTC. Protein product: CASSYSDGYGQYF.

In this sample, this clonotype turned up many times. The chain has TRBV28 and TRBJ2-7; no firm D call. From germline, CDR1 is MDHEN and CDR2 SYDVKM. This CDR3 region has 14 residues. The germline V and J ends were trimmed by 4 bases and 5 bases, with 15 bases remaining between them. The CDR3 is CASSSPLRSDEQYF. The CDR3 DNA sequence: TGTGCCAGCAGTTCCCCGCTGAGGAGCGACGAGCAGTACTTC. Combining the CDR3 with reference TRBV28 and TRBJ2-7 gives the whole variable domain DVKVTQSSRYLVKRTGEKVFLECVQDMDHENMFWYRQDPGLGLRLIYFSYDVKMKEKGDIPEGYSVSREKKERFSLILESASTNQTSMYLCASSSPLRSDEQYFGPGTRLTVT.

The table lists this clonotype with many counts. The genes are TRBV7-3 and TRBJ1-1; no clear D gene. The CDR3 length is 13 residues. The V gene's germline CDR1 is SGHTA and CDR2 FQGTGA. Trimming cost V 3 bases and J 10 bases, with 15 bases left between them. CDR3 nucleotide sequence: TGTGCCAGCAGCTTGAACACCGGGATTGTAGCTTTCTTT. Translation gives CASSLNTGIVAFF.

This clonotype has a handful of counts. V gene TRBV28 combines with J gene TRBJ2-7, with D possibly matching TRBD1 (6 bases). Per germline, CDR1 MDHEN and CDR2 SYDVKM. This CDR3 has 15 residues. The V end lost 5 bases, the J end lost 4 bases, and 18 bases lay between the germline ends. The CDR3: CASSQSSGHLYEQYF. In DNA form, the CDR3 reads TGTGCCAGCAGTCAAAGCTCGGGACACCTTTACGAGCAGTACTTC.

In this sample, this clonotype turned up once. This is likely an artifact of a read error, given a far larger clone one base away. This chain links TRBV12-3 or TRBV12-4 with TRBJ2-1; D uncertain. The V gene lost 4 bases and the J gene lost 10 bases, with 17 bases spanning the gap. There are 14 residues in the CDR3. The CDR3 DNA follows: TGTGCCAGCAGTTCATTCCAGGAGTTGAGGGAGCAGTTCTTC. This codes for CASSSFQELREQFF.

This clonotype was observed a handful of times. The chain employs TRBV9 and TRBJ2-2; 11 bases agree with TRBD2. Per germline, CDR1 SGDLS and CDR2 YYNGEE. CDR3 length: 17 amino acids. V was pared by 2 bases and J by 0 bases, with 3 bases of the junction left unmatched. The CDR3 reads CASSVVAGGPNTGELFF. CDR3 bases: TGTGCCAGCAGCGTTGTAGCGGGAGGGCCGAACACCGGGGAGCTGTTTTTT.

This chain joins TRBV7-9 and TRBJ2-1; 7 nucleotides line up with TRBD2. There are 15 residues in the CDR3. Trimming removed 5 bases from V and 7 bases from J; junction bases left unmatched: 11. The germline CDR1 and CDR2 sequences are SEHNR and FQNEAQ (reference sequence). The CDR3 sequence is CASSPGAGEGNEQFF. The CDR3 DNA sequence: TGTGCCAGCAGCCCCGGGGCGGGAGAGGGTAATGAGCAGTTCTTC.

This clonotype was picked up a small number of times. The V gene is TRBV3-1, the J gene TRBJ1-2, with D perhaps matching TRBD1 (5 bases). The CDR3 is 15 residues long. Germline values: CDR1 LGHDT, CDR2 YNNKEL (reference sequence). V lost 1 base, J lost 4 bases, and 13 bases lay in between. CDR3 in DNA: TGTGCCAGCAGCCAAGGGCCAGGGAGGGGCTATGGCTACACCTTC. This codes for CASSQGPGRGYGYTF. Looking up the rest from reference TRBV3-1 and TRBJ1-2 gives the full variable domain: DTAVSQTPKYLVTQMGNDKSIKCEQNLGHDTMYWYKQDSKKFLKIMFSYNNKELIINETVPNRFSPKSPDKAHLNLHINSLELGDSAVYFCASSQGPGRGYGYTFGSGTRLTVV.

This clonotype was seen many times. The chain recombines TRBV28 with TRBJ2-5; TRBD2 agrees at 13 bases. V was clipped by 5 bases and J by 9 bases; unmatched bases: 15. The CDR3 covers 17 residues. Germline assignment: CDR1 MDHEN and CDR2 SYDVKM. The CDR3 is CASSTGLAGVPSCPQYF. The CDR3 nucleotides read TGTGCCAGCAGTACTGGACTAGCGGGAGTTCCTTCGTGCCCCCAGTACTTC.

There are a few counts of this clonotype. This may be a read error, as it is one base from a much larger clone. This rearrangement joins TRBV7-9 to TRBJ2-7, with 7 positions matching TRBD1. Per germline, CDR1 SEHNR and CDR2 FQNEAQ (reference sequence). This CDR3 is 16 amino acids long. The CDR3 DNA sequence: TGTGCCTGCAGCTCCGAGGGGGCCCCAAGACTTTCCGAGCAGTACTTC. Amino acid sequence: CACSSEGAPRLSEQYF.

The sample holds many counts of this clonotype. The chain couples TRBV2 to TRBJ2-1; D remains unclear. V lost 6 bases and J lost 10, with 7 bases in between. Germline CDR1 reads SNHLY; CDR2 reads FYNNEI. The CDR3 has 10 amino acids. As DNA, the CDR3 is TGTGCCAGCAGGGAACCGGAGCAGTTCTTC. Encoded protein: CASREPEQFF.

The chain has TRBV19 and TRBJ1-1; D call uncertain. The V gene lost 1 base and the J gene lost 1 base, with 19 bases spanning the gap. This CDR3 has 18 residues. Germline V gene sequence: CDR1 LNHDA, CDR2 SQIVND (reference sequence). CDR3 sequence reads: CASSIGIPPASTNTEAFF. The CDR3 nucleotides are TGTGCCAGTAGTATAGGAATACCCCCAGCATCCACGAACACTGAAGCTTTCTTT.

The chain recombines TRBV5-1 with TRBJ2-1; 14 nucleotides match TRBD2. The DNA end lines up better with TRBJ2-5; the J call may be wrong. The CDR3 consists of 17 residues. Germline CDR1 reads SGHRS; CDR2 reads YFSETQ. The CDR3, as DNA: TGCGCCAGCAGCACGGGACTAGCGGGAGCAGTTTGGGAGACCCAGTACTTC. This encodes CASSTGLAGAVWETQYF.

This clonotype came up a few times. J is TRBJ1-1 and V is TRBV7-9, with D possibly being TRBD1 (6 bases). This CDR3 comprises 13 residues. Germline-derived CDR1 and CDR2 are SEHNR and FQNEAQ (reference sequence). The V end lost 3 bases, the J end lost 4 bases, and 9 bases lay between the germline ends. The CDR3 region has the DNA TGTGCCAGCAGCTTTGGACAGTCCACTGAAGCTTTCTTT. It yields the protein CASSFGQSTEAFF.

This clonotype has only a few counts. The chain employs TRBV6-1 and TRBJ2-5; 7 nucleotides match TRBD2. Germline values: CDR1 MNHNS, CDR2 SASEGT. The CDR3 has 15 residues. J was trimmed by 0 bases and V by 7 bases; bases with no gene match: 8. CDR3 DNA sequence: TGTGCCAGCAACCCAGGACTAGGGCACCAAGAGACCCAGTACTTC. Its protein is CASNPGLGHQETQYF.

This clonotype was observed a few times. V gene TRBV18 combines with J gene TRBJ1-4; no firm D call. The CDR3 spans 15 residues. Germline loops: CDR1 KGHSH, CDR2 LQKENI. V was shortened by 5 bases and J by 7 bases, with 17 bases between the two germline ends. Written as DNA, the CDR3 is TGTGCCAGCTCATCAACCGGGCCCCCTCTTGAAAAACTGTTTTTT. Amino acids: CASSSTGPPLEKLFF.

This clonotype was detected ten times or more. The chain is built from TRBV11-2 and TRBJ2-3; tentatively, D is TRBD2 (7 bases). The CDR3 runs 14 residues. Trimming removed 4 bases at V and 5 bases at J, with 13 bases between. Germline loops: CDR1 SGHAT, CDR2 FQNNGV. The CDR3, as DNA: TGTGCCAGCAGCTCGACTAGGGGGGGAGATACGCAGTATTTT. It is translated as CASSSTRGGDTQYF.

As concerns this clonotype: One base away lies a much larger clone, so this may be a sequencing read error. The chain couples TRBV7-9 to TRBJ2-5; D unresolved. Between the trimmed V and J ends, which lost 3 bases and 1 base, there was a span of 12 bases. Germline V gene sequence: CDR1 SEHNR, CDR2 FQNEAQ (reference sequence). The length of the CDR3 is 15 residues. CDR3 nucleotides: TGTGCCAGCAGCTTCCCGGTCCAATTCCAAGAGACCCAGTACTTC. Translated: CASSFPVQFQETQYF.

This clonotype was detected many times. The chain combines TRBV27 with TRBJ2-3, with a possible D match to TRBD1 (8 bases). Germline-derived CDR1 and CDR2 are MNHEY and SMNVEV (reference sequence). The CDR3 covers 14 residues. V was cut by 6 bases and J by 0 bases, with 10 bases left in between. For the CDR3, the DNA is TGTGCCAGCAGACAGGGGGGGAGCACAGATACGCAGTATTTT. Translation gives CASRQGGSTDTQYF.

In its sample, this clonotype was seen a few times. This chain links TRBV7-9 with TRBJ2-2; possibly TRBD1 for D (5 bases). Trimming took 8 bases from V and 4 from J, leaving 11 bases between them. CDR1 is SEHNR and CDR2 is FQNEAQ in the germline V gene (reference sequence). The CDR3 runs to 13 residues. CDR3 sequence (DNA): TGTGCCAGCCCAAAAGGGGTCACCGGGGAGCTGTTTTTT. Its protein is CASPKGVTGELFF.

This clonotype was detected many times. The chain uses TRBV2 and TRBJ1-1; possible D gene TRBD1, 6 bases. The V gene's germline CDR1 is SNHLY and CDR2 FYNNEI. V was cut by 5 bases and J by 4 bases, with 11 bases left in between. The CDR3 length is 13 residues. DNA for the CDR3: TGTGCCAGCAGTACAACAGGGCGCACTGAAGCTTTCTTT. Protein: CASSTTGRTEAFF. The entire variable domain, with the rest obtained from reference TRBV2 and TRBJ1-1, is as follows: EPEVTQTPSHQVTQMGQEVILRCVPISNHLYFYWYRQILGQKVEFLVSFYNNEISEKSEIFDDQFSVERPDGSNFTLKIRSTKLEDSAMYFCASSTTGRTEAFFGQGTRLTVV.

This sequence joins TRBV24-1 and TRBJ2-2; perhaps TRBD2 as D (6 bases). CDR3 size: 15 residues. V was trimmed by 0 bases and J by 3 bases, leaving 7 bases between them. The germline V gene has CDR1 KGHDR and CDR2 SFDVKD. The CDR3 sequence: CATSDLTSHTGELFF. The CDR3 DNA follows: TGTGCCACCAGTGATTTGACTAGCCACACCGGGGAGCTGTTTTTT.

The gene calls are TRBV7-9 and TRBJ1-2; TRBD1 might be the D (5 bases). This CDR3 spans 14 amino acids. V was shortened by 4 bases and J by 5 bases, with 14 bases between the two germline ends. The germline V gene has CDR1 SEHNR and CDR2 FQNEAQ (reference sequence). CDR3 sequence (DNA): TGTGCCAGCAGCTATGGGACGGAAAGTTATGGCTACACCTTC. It is translated as CASSYGTESYGYTF.

This clonotype occurred a few times. V is TRBV5-5 and J is TRBJ2-1; TRBD1 might be the D (5 bases). CDR1 and CDR2 (germline): SGHKS, YYEKEE (reference sequence). V lost 5 bases, J lost 0 bases, and 15 bases lay in between. This CDR3 is 16 amino acids long. CDR3 region: CASRLAGLSSYNEQFF. The CDR3 nucleotides are TGTGCCAGCAGGCTCGCAGGGCTAAGCTCCTACAATGAGCAGTTCTTC.